This entry features one T cell receptor (beta chain) sequence. The antigen is not known. This specimen belongs to a study of cytomegalovirus exposure and HLA in healthy donors. With 60 Vbeta and 13 Jbeta primers, the PCR was carried out. TCRdb keeps only in-frame clones here, not all; method: immunoSEQ multiplex PCR. The sample data list roughly 77,000 clones. Germline V gene lookup returns CDR1 SEHNR and CDR2 FQNEAQ (reference sequence). This CDR3 has 14 residues. V was pared by 4 bases and J by 4 bases, with 14 bases between. Points from the study as a whole: Available immune exposure information covered CMV serostatus only.

This chain joins TRBV7-9 and TRBJ2-7; TRBD1 might be the D (6 bases). The sequence derives from a man aged 30 to 39 in good health and CMV-seronegative. Sequenced sample: PBMCs. In nucleotides, the CDR3 is TGTGCCAGCAGCTACAGGGTTAACCCTTACGAGCAGTACTTC. Its protein is CASSYRVNPYEQYF. The whole variable domain, remainder taken from reference TRBV7-9 and TRBJ2-7, is DTGVSQNPRHKITKRGQNVTFRCDPISEHNRLYWYRQTLGQGPEFLTYFQNEAQLEKSRLLSDRFSAERPKGSFSTLEIQRTEQGDSAMYLCASSYRVNPYEQYFGPGTRLTVT.